This paragraph reports one T cell receptor (beta chain). What it recognizes is unknown. This entry comes from a study of shared clonotypes between healthy human individuals. At the level of the study: Donors, aged 18 to 49, were a couple of women and three men.

An assay was performed, and its level was deep. The method was immunoSEQ multiplex PCR; TCRdb's version includes in-frame clones alone and lacks a portion of them. Among 300,000 to 400,000 clones listed, around 87% were seen once. CDR3 size: 13 residues. From germline, CDR1 is SGHDT and CDR2 YYEEEE. V was pared by 5 bases and J by 4 bases, with 9 bases between. Study-level points and caveats: Clonotype sharing among donors likely depends on sequencing depth.

The sequenced sample consisted of memory CD8+ T cells sorted from blood. Sample subset: CD45RO+ cells pooled with CCR7-negative TemRA cells. The clonotype comes from a man younger than 30 in good health. The V gene is TRBV5-6, the J gene TRBJ2-2; no clear D gene. CDR3 nucleotide sequence: TGTGCCAGCAGGTGGATCGGCACCGGGGAGCTGTTTTTT. It translates to CASRWIGTGELFF. Combining the CDR3 with reference TRBV5-6 and TRBJ2-2 gives the whole variable domain DAGVTQSPTHLIKTRGQQVTLRCSPKSGHDTVSWYQQALGQGPQFIFQYYEEEERQRGNFPDRFSGHQFPNYSSELNVNALLLGDSALYLCASRWIGTGELFFGEGSRLTVL.